This TCR beta chain was observed in a study of T cells in Graves' hyperthyroidism and ophthalmopathy. Overall study context: Peripheral blood sampling occurred at initial diagnosis, before any treatment.

RNA transcripts yielded amplified TCR beta CDR3 regions. TCR CDR3 underwent first-round RT-PCR with the HTBI primer set. TCRdb reanalysed the multiplex PCR reads using MiXCR and keeps one entry per CDR3 protein. The data show about half a million distinct CDR3 sequences, about 20% seen once. In germline, CDR1 is LNHDA, CDR2 SQIVND (reference sequence). The CDR3 spans 15 residues. Trimming took 5 bases from V and 4 from J; bases not matched to a gene: 6. The chain employs TRBV19 and TRBJ2-2; 8 positions match TRBD1. Sequencing input: blood. This clonotype originated in a woman aged 65 to 85 with Graves' ophthalmopathy. For the CDR3, the DNA is TGTGCCAGTAGTCTCTGGACAGGGTTCACCGGGGAGCTGTTTTTT. Translation gives CASSLWTGFTGELFF. The full variable domain, its missing parts supplied by reference TRBV19 and TRBJ2-2, is DGGITQSPKYLFRKEGQNVTLSCEQNLNHDAMYWYRQDPGQGLRLIYYSQIVNDFQKGDIAEGYSVSREKKESFPLTVTSAQKNPTAFYLCASSLWTGFTGELFFGEGSRLTVL.